Shown below are 12 T cell receptor beta chains from a single sample sequenced in a study of blood T cell repertoires in COVID-19. Some clones are missing from TCRdb's copy, which holds only in-frame ones; the method was immunoSEQ multiplex PCR. The table includes 200,000 to 300,000 clones, 75% to 85% detected once. Source material: peripheral blood. These receptor sequences come from a human donor in a cohort sampled during active COVID-19.

The chain carries TRBV29-1 and TRBJ1-1, with D unclear. CDR3 length: 14 amino acids. The germline V and J ends were trimmed by 4 bases and 0 bases, with 12 bases remaining between them. Germline V gene sequence: CDR1 SQVTM, CDR2 ANQGSEA. CDR3 DNA sequence: TGCAGCGTTGCATCGACGGGTTTGAACACTGAAGCTTTCTTT. Its protein is CSVASTGLNTEAFF.

Regarding this clone: It is unclear where the CDR3 begins or ends on the DNA, so no DNA is shown, and the CDR3 is as TCRdb lists it. The CDR3 protein is CASSKVGGGSNQPQHF. The V call is TRBV21-1, the J call TRBJ1-5. TRBV21-1 is flagged as a pseudogene. The CDR3 spans 16 amino acids, including both terminal residues.

The chain carries TRBV4-1 and TRBJ1-5; 8 bases are shared with TRBD1. V lost 0 bases and J lost 2; bases outside the gene matches: 6. CDR3 length: 17 amino acids. Germline V gene sequence: CDR1 MGHRA, CDR2 YSYEKL. The CDR3, as DNA: TGCGCCAGCAGCCAAGAACCGACAGGGGTAGGCAATCAGCCCCAGCATTTT. It codes for CASSQEPTGVGNQPQHF.

This chain links TRBV5-8 with TRBJ2-1; D gene uncertain. Looked up from germline, CDR1 is SGHTS and CDR2 is YDEGEE. The CDR3 loop spans 10 amino acids. The V end was cut by 5 bases, the J end by 6 bases, with 3 bases between. CDR3 coding DNA: TGTGCCAGCAGTCGCAATGAGCAGTTCTTC. This translates into CASSRNEQFF.

The V gene is TRBV27, the J gene TRBJ2-7; TRBD1 aligns across 7 bases. CDR1 and CDR2 (germline): MNHEY, SMNVEV (reference sequence). CDR3 length: 12 residues. V lost 8 bases to trimming and J lost 2 bases; unmatched junction nucleotides: 3. The CDR3 here is CASRDSAYEQYF. The CDR3 bases are TGTGCCAGCCGGGACAGTGCCTACGAGCAGTACTTC.

This chain connects TRBV6-4 to TRBJ1-4, with D hard to call. Trimming pared 5 bases from V and 7 bases from J, leaving 11 bases between. The CDR3 covers 13 residues. Germline V CDR1 and CDR2: MRHNA, SNTAGT. In nucleotides, the CDR3 is TGTGCCAGCAGTATTAGTCCAGGTGAAAAACTGTTTTTT. As protein: CASSISPGEKLFF.

This sequence joins TRBV5-1 and TRBJ2-7; TRBD2 might be the D (6 bases). Per the germline V gene, CDR1 is SGHRS and CDR2 is YFSETQ. This CDR3 is built from 14 residues. V was clipped by 7 bases and J by 0 bases, with 14 bases between them. DNA for the CDR3: TGCGCCAGCCGGTCTGCCGGGAGCTCCTACGAGCAGTACTTC. This gives the protein CASRSAGSSYEQYF.

This clone was observed a few times. The gene calls are TRBV5-6 and TRBJ2-1; the match to TRBD1 covers 7 bases. This CDR3 has 16 residues. Germline V CDR1 and CDR2: SGHDT, YYEEEE. After removal of 4 bases from V and 4 bases from J, the junction contained 11 bases not matched to a gene. As DNA, the CDR3 is TGTGCCAGCAGCACGGTTTTAGGGGGCGGGTACAATGAGCAGTTCTTC. As protein: CASSTVLGGGYNEQFF.

V usage is TRBV19 and J usage is TRBJ2-1; TRBD1 aligns across 8 bases. Losses at the gene ends were 9 bases for V and 6 bases for J; bases not matched to a gene: 10. CDR1 and CDR2 (germline): LNHDA, SQIVND (reference sequence). The CDR3 length is 14 residues. DNA of the CDR3: TGTGCCAGCCGAGGGACAGGAGTAGGCAATGAGCAGTTCTTC. It is translated as CASRGTGVGNEQFF.

V and J are TRBV30 and TRBJ1-1, with D possibly TRBD1 on 5 matching bases. The CDR3 has 14 residues. Germline V gene lookup returns CDR1 GTSNPN and CDR2 SVGIG (reference sequence). V gave up 3 bases and J gave up 2 bases, with 13 bases separating them. The CDR3 DNA follows: TGTGCCTGGAGCGCCGGACACTTCAACACTGAAGCTTTCTTT. The encoded protein is CAWSAGHFNTEAFF.

This clone was counted between two and nine times. The V and J genes are TRBV5-1 and TRBJ2-7; 9 nucleotides match TRBD2. V shed 4 bases and J 3 bases; nucleotides not matched to a gene: 5. Germline-derived CDR1 and CDR2 are SGHRS and YFSETQ. The CDR3 consists of 14 residues. The CDR3 nucleotides are TGCGCCAGCAGCCCCCAGACTAGCGGCTACGAGCAGTACTTC. It encodes CASSPQTSGYEQYF.

This clone appeared once. The chain joins TRBV7-9 to TRBJ2-1; 11 bases are shared with TRBD2. Germline loops: CDR1 SEHNR, CDR2 FQNEAQ (reference sequence). The CDR3 is 18 residues long. The junction had 12 bases not matched to a gene; V was cut back by 5 bases and J by 3 bases. The CDR3 bases are TGTGCCAGCAGCCCCCGCCGGGTGGGGACTAGCGGCTACAATGAGCAGTTCTTC. Residues: CASSPRRVGTSGYNEQFF. Full variable domain (rest looked up from reference TRBV7-9 and TRBJ2-1): DTGVSQNPRHKITKRGQNVTFRCDPISEHNRLYWYRQTLGQGPEFLTYFQNEAQLEKSRLLSDRFSAERPKGSFSTLEIQRTEQGDSAMYLCASSPRRVGTSGYNEQFFGPGTRLTVL.